Included here is one T cell receptor beta chain sequence, with context. This sample is drawn from a study of blood T cell repertoires in COVID-19. Looking at the study overall: Sources were T cells, B-cell-depleted T cells, or PBMCs; the material itself was cDNA or gDNA.

Study processing details: Quantification of nucleated cells was approximated via reference gene primer amplification. The method was immunoSEQ multiplex PCR; TCRdb's version includes in-frame clones alone and lacks a portion of them. The D gene and trimming were derived from the DNA, and the V and J assignments and clone size from that table. The sample gives some 210,000 clones, 65% to 85% of which show up once; under 3% is in the top ten. Looked up from germline, CDR1 is LGHNA and CDR2 is YSLEER. The CDR3 contains 13 residues. Trimming stripped 5 bases from V and 4 bases from J, with 11 bases between.

The source is a man aged 50 to 59 with active or convalescent COVID-19. Sequenced input: peripheral blood. This chain joins TRBV4-3 and TRBJ1-2; perhaps TRBD1 as D (5 bases). For the CDR3, the DNA is TGCGCCAGCAGCAGGGGCTTCGGCTATGGCTACACCTTC. Its protein is CASSRGFGYGYTF.